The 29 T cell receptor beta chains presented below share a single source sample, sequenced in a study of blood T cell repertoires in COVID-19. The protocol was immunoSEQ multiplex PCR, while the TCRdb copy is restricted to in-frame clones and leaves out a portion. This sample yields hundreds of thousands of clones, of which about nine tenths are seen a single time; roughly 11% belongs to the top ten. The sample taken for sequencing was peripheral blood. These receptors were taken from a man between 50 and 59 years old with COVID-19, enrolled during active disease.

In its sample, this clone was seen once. CDR3 bases: TGTGCCAGCAGCTTAGCGAGGGACAGGGGGCAGCATCAGCCCCAGCATTTT. Amino acids: CASSLARDRGQHQPQHF. The chain employs TRBV7-9 and TRBJ1-5; 12 positions agree with TRBD1. From germline, CDR1 is SEHNR and CDR2 FQNEAQ (reference sequence). Trimming removed 0 bases from V and 5 bases from J; junction bases left unmatched: 5. The CDR3 loop spans 17 amino acids. The full variable domain, rest sourced from reference TRBV7-9 and TRBJ1-5, is DTGVSQNPRHKITKRGQNVTFRCDPISEHNRLYWYRQTLGQGPEFLTYFQNEAQLEKSRLLSDRFSAERPKGSFSTLEIQRTEQGDSAMYLCASSLARDRGQHQPQHFGDGTRLSIL.

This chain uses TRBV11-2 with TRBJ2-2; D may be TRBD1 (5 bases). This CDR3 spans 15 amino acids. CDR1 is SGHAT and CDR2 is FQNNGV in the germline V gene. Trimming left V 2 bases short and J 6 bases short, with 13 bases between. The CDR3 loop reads CASSLSLRASGELFF. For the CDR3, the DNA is TGTGCCAGCAGCTTATCCCTCAGGGCGTCCGGGGAGCTGTTTTTT. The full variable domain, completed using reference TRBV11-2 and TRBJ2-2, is EAGVAQSPRYKIIEKRQSVAFWCNPISGHATLYWYQQILGQGPKLLIQFQNNGVVDDSQLPKDRFSAERLKGVDSTLKIQPAKLEDSAVYLCASSLSLRASGELFFGEGSRLTVL.

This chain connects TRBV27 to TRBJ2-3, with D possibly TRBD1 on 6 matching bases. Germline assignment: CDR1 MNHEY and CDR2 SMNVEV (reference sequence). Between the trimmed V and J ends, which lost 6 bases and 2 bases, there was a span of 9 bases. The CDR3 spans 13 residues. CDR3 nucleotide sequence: TGTGCCAGCAGGGACAGTCACACAGATACGCAGTATTTT. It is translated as CASRDSHTDTQYF.

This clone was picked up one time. The CDR3 loop is CASSPQGAYGYTF. The CDR3 DNA is TGTGCCAGCAGCCCTCAGGGGGCCTATGGCTACACCTTC. The chain carries TRBV3-1 (or the pseudogene TRBV3-2) and TRBJ1-2; the match to TRBD1 covers 8 bases. After removal of 4 bases from V and 4 bases from J, the junction contained 2 bases not matched to a gene. Germline assignment: CDR1 LGHDT and CDR2 YNNKEL (reference sequence). The CDR3 has 13 amino acids.

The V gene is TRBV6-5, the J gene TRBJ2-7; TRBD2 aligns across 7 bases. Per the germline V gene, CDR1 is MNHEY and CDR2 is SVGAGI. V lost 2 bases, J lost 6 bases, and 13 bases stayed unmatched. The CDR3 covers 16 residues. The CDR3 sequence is CASSYGGRGGSGEQYF. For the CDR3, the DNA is TGTGCCAGCAGTTACGGGGGTCGAGGCGGGAGTGGCGAGCAGTACTTC.

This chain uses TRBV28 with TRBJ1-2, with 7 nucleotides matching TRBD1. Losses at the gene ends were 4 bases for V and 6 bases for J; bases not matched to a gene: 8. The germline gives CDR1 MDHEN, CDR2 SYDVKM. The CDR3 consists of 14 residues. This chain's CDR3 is CASSSWTGPNGYTF. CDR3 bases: TGTGCCAGCAGTTCGTGGACAGGCCCCAATGGCTACACCTTC.

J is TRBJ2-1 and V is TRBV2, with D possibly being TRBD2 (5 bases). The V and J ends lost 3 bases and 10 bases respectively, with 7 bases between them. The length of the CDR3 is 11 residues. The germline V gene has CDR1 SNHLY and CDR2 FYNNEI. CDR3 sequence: CASSEEVEQFF. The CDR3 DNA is TGTGCCAGCAGTGAGGAGGTCGAGCAGTTCTTC.

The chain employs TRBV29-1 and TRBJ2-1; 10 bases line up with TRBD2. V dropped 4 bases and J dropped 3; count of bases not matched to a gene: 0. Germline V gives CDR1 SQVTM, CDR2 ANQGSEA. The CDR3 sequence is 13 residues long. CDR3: CSVGTSGYNEQFF. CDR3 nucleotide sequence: TGCAGCGTTGGGACTAGCGGCTACAATGAGCAGTTCTTC.

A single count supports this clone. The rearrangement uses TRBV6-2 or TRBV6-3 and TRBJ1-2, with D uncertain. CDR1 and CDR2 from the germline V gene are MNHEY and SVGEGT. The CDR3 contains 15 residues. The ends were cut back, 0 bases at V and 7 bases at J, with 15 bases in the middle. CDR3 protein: CASSYSNGFAAGYTF. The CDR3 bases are TGTGCCAGCAGTTACTCGAACGGGTTCGCGGCTGGCTACACCTTC.

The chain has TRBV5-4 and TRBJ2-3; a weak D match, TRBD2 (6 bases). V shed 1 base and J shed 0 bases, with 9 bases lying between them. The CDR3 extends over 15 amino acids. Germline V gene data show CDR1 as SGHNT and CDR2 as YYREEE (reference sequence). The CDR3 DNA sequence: TGTGCCAGCAGCTTGAGGCGGGGTAGCACAGATACGCAGTATTTT. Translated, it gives CASSLRRGSTDTQYF.

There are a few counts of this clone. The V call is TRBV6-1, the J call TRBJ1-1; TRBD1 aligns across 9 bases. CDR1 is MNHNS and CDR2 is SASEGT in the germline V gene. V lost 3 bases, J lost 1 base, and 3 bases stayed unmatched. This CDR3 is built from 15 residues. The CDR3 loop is CASSDPGQGNTEAFF. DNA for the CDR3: TGTGCCAGCAGTGACCCGGGACAGGGGAACACTGAAGCTTTCTTT.

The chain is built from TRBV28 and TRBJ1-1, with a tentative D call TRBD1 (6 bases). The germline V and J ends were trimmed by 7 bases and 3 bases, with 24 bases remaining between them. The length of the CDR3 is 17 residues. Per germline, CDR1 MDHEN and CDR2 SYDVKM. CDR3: CASTPAGAGGAHTEAFF. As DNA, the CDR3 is TGTGCCAGCACCCCCGCGGGGGCGGGGGGGGCTCACACTGAAGCTTTCTTT.

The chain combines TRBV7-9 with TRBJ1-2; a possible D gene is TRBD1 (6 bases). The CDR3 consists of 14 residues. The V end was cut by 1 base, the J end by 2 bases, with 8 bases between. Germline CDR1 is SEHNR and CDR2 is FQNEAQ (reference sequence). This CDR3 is CASSLGGQNYGYTF. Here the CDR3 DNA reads TGTGCCAGCAGCTTAGGAGGACAGAACTATGGCTACACCTTC.

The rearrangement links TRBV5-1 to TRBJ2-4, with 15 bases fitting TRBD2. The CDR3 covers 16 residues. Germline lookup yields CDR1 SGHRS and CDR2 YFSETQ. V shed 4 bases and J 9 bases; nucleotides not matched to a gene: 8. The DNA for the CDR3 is TGCGCCAGCAGCCCAGGACTAGCGGGGGGGCTTACCATTCAGTACTTC. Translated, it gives CASSPGLAGGLTIQYF.

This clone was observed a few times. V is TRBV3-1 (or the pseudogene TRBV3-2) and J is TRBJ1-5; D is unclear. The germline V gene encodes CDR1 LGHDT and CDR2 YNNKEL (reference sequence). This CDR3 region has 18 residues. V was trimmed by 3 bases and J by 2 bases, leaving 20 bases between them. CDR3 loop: CASSQLTVSWEGNQPQHF. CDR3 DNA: TGTGCCAGCAGCCAGCTTACCGTCAGTTGGGAGGGCAATCAGCCCCAGCATTTT.

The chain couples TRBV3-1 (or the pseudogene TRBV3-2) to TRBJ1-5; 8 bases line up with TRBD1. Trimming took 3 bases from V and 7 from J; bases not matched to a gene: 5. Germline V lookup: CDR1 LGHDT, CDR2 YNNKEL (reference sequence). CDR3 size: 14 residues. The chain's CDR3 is CASSHRQGTQPQHF. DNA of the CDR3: TGTGCCAGCAGCCACCGACAGGGGACCCAGCCCCAGCATTTT.

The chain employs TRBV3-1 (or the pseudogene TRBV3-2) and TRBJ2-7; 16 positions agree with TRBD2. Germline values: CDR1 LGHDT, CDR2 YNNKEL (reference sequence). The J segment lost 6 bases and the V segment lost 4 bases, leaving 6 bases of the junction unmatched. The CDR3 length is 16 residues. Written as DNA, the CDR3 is TGTGCCAGCAGCCGATCCGGGACTAGCGGGGGGGGCGAGCAGTACTTC. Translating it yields CASSRSGTSGGGEQYF.

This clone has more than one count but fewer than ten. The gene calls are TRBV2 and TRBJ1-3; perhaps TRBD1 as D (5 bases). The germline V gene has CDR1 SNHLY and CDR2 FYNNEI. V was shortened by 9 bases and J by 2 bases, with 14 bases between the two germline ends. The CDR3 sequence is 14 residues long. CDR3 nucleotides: TGTGCCAGTAAAAAGACAGATCCTGGAAACACCATATATTTT. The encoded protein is CASKKTDPGNTIYF.

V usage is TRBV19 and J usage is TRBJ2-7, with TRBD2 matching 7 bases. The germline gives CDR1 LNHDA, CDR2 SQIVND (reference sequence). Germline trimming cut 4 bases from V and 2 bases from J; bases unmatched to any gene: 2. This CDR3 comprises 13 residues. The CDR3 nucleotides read TGTGCCAGTAGTACTAGCGGCACCTACGAGCAGTACTTC. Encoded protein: CASSTSGTYEQYF. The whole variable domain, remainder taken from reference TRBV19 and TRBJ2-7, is DGGITQSPKYLFRKEGQNVTLSCEQNLNHDAMYWYRQDPGQGLRLIYYSQIVNDFQKGDIAEGYSVSREKKESFPLTVTSAQKNPTAFYLCASSTSGTYEQYFGPGTRLTVT.

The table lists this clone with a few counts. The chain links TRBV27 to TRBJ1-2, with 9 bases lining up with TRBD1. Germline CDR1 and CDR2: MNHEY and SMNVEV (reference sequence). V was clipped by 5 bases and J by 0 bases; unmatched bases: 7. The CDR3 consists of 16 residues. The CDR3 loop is CASSPRDRETNYGYTF. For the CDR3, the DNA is TGTGCCAGCAGTCCCCGGGACAGGGAGACTAACTATGGCTACACCTTC.

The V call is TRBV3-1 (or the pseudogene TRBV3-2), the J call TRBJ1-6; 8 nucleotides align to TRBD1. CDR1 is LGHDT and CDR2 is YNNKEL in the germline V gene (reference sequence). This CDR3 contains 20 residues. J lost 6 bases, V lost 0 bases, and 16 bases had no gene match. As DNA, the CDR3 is TGTGCCAGCAGCCAAGATTGGGTCCATGCCGTCGGACAGGGTAATTCACCCCTCCACTTT. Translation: CASSQDWVHAVGQGNSPLHF.

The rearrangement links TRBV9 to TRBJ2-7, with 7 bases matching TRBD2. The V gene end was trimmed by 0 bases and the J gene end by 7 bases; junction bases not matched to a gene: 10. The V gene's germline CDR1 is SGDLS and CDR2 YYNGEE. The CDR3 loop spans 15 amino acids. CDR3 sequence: CASSVGRLAVGEQYF. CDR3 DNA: TGTGCCAGCAGCGTAGGTCGGCTAGCGGTAGGGGAGCAGTACTTC. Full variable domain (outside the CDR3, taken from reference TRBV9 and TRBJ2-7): DSGVTQTPKHLITATGQRVTLRCSPRSGDLSVYWYQQSLDQGLQFLIQYYNGEERAKGNILERFSAQQFPDLHSELNLSSLELGDSALYFCASSVGRLAVGEQYFGPGTRLTVT.

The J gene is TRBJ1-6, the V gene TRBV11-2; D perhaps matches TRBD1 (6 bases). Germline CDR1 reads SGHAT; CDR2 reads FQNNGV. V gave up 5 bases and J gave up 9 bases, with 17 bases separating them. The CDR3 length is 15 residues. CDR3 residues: CASSEGLGGASPLHF. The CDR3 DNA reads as TGTGCCAGCAGCGAGGGACTCGGGGGGGCTTCACCCCTCCACTTT. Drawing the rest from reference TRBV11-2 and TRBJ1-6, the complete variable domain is EAGVAQSPRYKIIEKRQSVAFWCNPISGHATLYWYQQILGQGPKLLIQFQNNGVVDDSQLPKDRFSAERLKGVDSTLKIQPAKLEDSAVYLCASSEGLGGASPLHFGNGTRLTVT.

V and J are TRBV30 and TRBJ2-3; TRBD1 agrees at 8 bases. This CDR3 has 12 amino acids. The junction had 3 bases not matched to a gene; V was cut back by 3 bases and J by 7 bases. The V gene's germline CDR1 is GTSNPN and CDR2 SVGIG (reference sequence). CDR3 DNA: TGTGCCTGGAGGGCAGGGGGCAATACGCAGTATTTT. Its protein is CAWRAGGNTQYF.

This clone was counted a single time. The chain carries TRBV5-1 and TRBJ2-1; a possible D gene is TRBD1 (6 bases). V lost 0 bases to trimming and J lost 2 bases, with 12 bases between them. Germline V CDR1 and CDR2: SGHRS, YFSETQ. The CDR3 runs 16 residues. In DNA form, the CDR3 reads TGCGCCAGCAGCTTGGATACCGGGACACCCTACAATGAGCAGTTCTTC. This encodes CASSLDTGTPYNEQFF.

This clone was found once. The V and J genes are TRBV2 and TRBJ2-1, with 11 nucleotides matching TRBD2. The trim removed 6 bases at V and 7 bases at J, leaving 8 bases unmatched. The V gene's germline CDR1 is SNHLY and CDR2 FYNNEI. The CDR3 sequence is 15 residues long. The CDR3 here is CASRAIAGGLNEQFF. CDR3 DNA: TGTGCCAGCAGGGCGATAGCGGGGGGGCTTAATGAGCAGTTCTTC.

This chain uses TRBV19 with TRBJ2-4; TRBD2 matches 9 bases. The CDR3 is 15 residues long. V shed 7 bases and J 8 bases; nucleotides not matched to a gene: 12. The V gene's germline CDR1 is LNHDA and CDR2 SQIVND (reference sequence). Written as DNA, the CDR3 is TGTGCCAGTACCCGCGGGAGGGGCCCCTATGACATTCAGTACTTC. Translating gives CASTRGRGPYDIQYF. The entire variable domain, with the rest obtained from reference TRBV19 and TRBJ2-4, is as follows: DGGITQSPKYLFRKEGQNVTLSCEQNLNHDAMYWYRQDPGQGLRLIYYSQIVNDFQKGDIAEGYSVSREKKESFPLTVTSAQKNPTAFYLCASTRGRGPYDIQYFGAGTRLSVL.

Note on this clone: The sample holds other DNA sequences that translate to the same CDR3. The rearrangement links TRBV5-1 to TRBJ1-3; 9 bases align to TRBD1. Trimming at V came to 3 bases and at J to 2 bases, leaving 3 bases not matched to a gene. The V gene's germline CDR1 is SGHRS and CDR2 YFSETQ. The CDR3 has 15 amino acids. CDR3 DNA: TGCGCCAGCAGCTCTGGGACAGGGACTGGAAACACCATATATTTT. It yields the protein CASSSGTGTGNTIYF.

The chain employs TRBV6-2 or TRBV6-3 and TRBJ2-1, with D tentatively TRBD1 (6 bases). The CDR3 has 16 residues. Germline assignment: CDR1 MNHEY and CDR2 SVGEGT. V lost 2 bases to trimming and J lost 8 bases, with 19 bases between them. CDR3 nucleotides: TGTGCCAGCAGTTACGGTAGTAGGGGGATTTTCGATGAGCAGTTCTTC. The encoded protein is CASSYGSRGIFDEQFF.